This T cell receptor beta chain derives from a study of cytomegalovirus exposure and HLA in healthy donors. 60 Vbeta and 13 Jbeta primers were used in PCR. Some clones are missing from TCRdb's copy, which holds only in-frame ones; the method was immunoSEQ multiplex PCR. Of about 150,000 clones listed, about three quarters are singletons. Concerning this clone itself: The antigen remains undetermined.

Study outcomes and limitations: V- and J-gene trimming in TCR beta was tied to a missense DCLRE1C variant by an analysis performed later.

The sample comprised PBMCs. The receptor comes from a male donor in good health and CMV-seronegative.

CDR3: CASSMAGQYTGELFF. The CDR3, as DNA: TGTGCCAGCAGCATGGCCGGACAGTACACCGGGGAGCTGTTTTTT. The V call is TRBV7-3, the J call TRBJ2-2; D is perhaps TRBD1 (6 bases). The V end lost 5 bases, the J end lost 3 bases, and 13 bases lay between the germline ends. CDR1 and CDR2 from the germline V gene are SGHTA and FQGTGA. The CDR3 length is 15 residues.